Listed here is a single T cell receptor beta chain. Its specificity is not known. This sample was included in a study of early T cells in non-severe SARS-CoV-2 infection. About the study: Unpaired chains resulted from sequencing bulk RNA of unsorted whole blood. General study points: There was a bias toward anti-spike CD8 responses in VDJdb matching, which missed private and CD4 specificities.

The TCR library protocol was used to attach unique molecular identifiers. These identifiers were attached to individual cDNA molecules. MiXCR, applied by TCRdb to the 5' RACE reads, yields one record per CDR3 protein. The data contain about 59,000 distinct CDR3 sequences, about 12% of them singletons. CDR3 size: 14 residues. The trim removed 2 bases at V and 5 bases at J, leaving 6 bases unmatched. Germline CDR1 is SNHLY and CDR2 is FYNNEI. Sample: whole blood, taken at baseline. This chain links TRBV2 with TRBJ2-7; 7 nucleotides match TRBD1. This clonotype was sampled from an adult who was a healthcare worker with PCR-confirmed SARS-CoV-2 infection or an uninfected control (not recorded which). CDR3 protein: CASSEMTGSDEQYF. The CDR3 region has the DNA TGTGCCAGCAGTGAAATGACAGGGTCTGACGAGCAGTACTTC.